This T cell receptor (beta chain) was profiled in a study of type 1 regulatory T cells. Whole-study context: This in vitro CD4 product, T-allo10, is enriched for Tr1 cells and alloantigen-specific.

This clonotype was observed a few times. No antigen is known for it. TCRdb reanalysed the reads using MiXCR and keeps one entry per CDR3 protein. Of about 69,000 distinct CDR3 sequences listed, about a fifth were seen once; the top ten hold around 8.1%. The study, taken as a whole, reports: Compared with non-Tr1 cells, Tr1 cells showed a narrower TCR repertoire.

The sample taken for sequencing was cultured type 1 regulatory T (Tr1) cells, either the whole culture or a sorted fraction (not recorded which). This sequence was found in a human donor in good health.

The CDR3 is CASSQIHGLSYEQYF. The CDR3 coding sequence is TGCGCCAGCAGCCAAATCCACGGTCTCTCCTACGAGCAGTACTTC. The V and J genes are TRBV5-1 and TRBJ2-7; D uncertain. CDR3 length equals 15 residues. Germline lookup yields CDR1 SGHRS and CDR2 YFSETQ. V lost 4 bases and J lost 0, with 14 bases in between.